This T cell receptor beta chain comes out of a study of cytomegalovirus exposure and HLA in healthy donors. Primers: 60 Vbeta forward and 13 Jbeta reverse. TCRdb's copy holds only in-frame clones and misses some; the assay was immunoSEQ multiplex PCR. The sample carries 140,000 to 150,000 clones, 80% recorded once. Study-wide results and caveats: There were under 200 TCR beta chains listed as cytomegalovirus-associated. What a later analysis reportedly showed was that an Asian-associated ancestry cluster had fewer N-insertions than the roughly 670-donor mean.

On this clone itself: Its antigen is unidentified.

Germline loops: CDR1 DFQATT, CDR2 SNEGSKA (reference sequence). The V and J ends lost 7 bases and 9 bases respectively, with 13 bases between them. CDR3 length: 10 amino acids. Material for sequencing was PBMCs. The TCR was taken from a man aged 40-55 years in good health and CMV-seronegative. This chain joins TRBV20-1 and TRBJ2-7, with D perhaps matching TRBD1 (5 bases). CDR3 in DNA: TGCAGTGTCGACGCAGGGTGGCAGTACTTC. Its protein is CSVDAGWQYF.